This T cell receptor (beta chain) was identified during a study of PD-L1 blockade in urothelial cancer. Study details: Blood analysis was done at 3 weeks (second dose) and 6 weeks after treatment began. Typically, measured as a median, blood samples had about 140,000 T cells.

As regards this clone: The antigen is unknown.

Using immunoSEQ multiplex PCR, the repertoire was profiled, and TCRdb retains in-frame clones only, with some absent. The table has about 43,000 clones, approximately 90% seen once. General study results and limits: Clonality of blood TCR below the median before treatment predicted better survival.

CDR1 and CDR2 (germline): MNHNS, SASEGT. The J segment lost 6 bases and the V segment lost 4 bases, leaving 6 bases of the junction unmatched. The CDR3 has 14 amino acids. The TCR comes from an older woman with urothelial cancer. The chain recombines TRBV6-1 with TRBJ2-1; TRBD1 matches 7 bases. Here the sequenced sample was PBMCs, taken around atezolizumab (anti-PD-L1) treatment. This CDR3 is CASSVSGGGNEQFF. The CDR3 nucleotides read TGTGCCAGCAGTGTTTCAGGGGGTGGCAATGAGCAGTTCTTC.